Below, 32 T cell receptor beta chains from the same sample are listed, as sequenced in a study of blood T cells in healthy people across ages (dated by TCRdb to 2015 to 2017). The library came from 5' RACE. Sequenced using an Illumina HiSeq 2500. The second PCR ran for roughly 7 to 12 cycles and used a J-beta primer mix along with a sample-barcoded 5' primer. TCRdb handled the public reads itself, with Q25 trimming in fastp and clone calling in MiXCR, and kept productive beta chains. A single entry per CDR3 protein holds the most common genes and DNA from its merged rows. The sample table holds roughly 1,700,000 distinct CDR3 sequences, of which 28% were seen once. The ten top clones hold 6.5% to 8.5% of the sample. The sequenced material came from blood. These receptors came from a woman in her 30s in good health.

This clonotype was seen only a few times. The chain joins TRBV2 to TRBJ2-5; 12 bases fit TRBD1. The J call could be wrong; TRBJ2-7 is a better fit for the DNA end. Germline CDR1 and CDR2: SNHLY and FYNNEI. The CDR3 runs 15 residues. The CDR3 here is CASSEGQGAVYEQYF. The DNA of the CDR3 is TGTGCCAGCAGCGAGGGACAGGGGGCCGTCTACGAGCAGTACTTC.

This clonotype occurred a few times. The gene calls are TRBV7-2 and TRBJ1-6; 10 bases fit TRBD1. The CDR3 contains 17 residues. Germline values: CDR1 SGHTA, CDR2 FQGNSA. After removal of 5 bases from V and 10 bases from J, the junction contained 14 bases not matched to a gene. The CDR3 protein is CASSPPGQGVKESPLHF. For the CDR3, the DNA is TGTGCCAGCAGCCCACCCGGACAGGGGGTTAAGGAATCACCCCTCCACTTT.

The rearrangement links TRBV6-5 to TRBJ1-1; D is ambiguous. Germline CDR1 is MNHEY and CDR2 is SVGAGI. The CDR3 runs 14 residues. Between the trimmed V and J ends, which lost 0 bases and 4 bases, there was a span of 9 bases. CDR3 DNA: TGTGCCAGCAGTTACTCGGAGGGTTCCACTGAAGCTTTCTTT. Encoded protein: CASSYSEGSTEAFF.

For the CDR3, the DNA is TGCAGTGCTAGAGTCCGAATGGGCCTGGGCCTCTACAATGAGCAGTTCTTC. Encoded protein: CSARVRMGLGLYNEQFF. This chain connects TRBV20-1 to TRBJ2-1; D unclear. V lost 1 base, J lost 3 bases, and 19 bases lay in between. This CDR3 is built from 17 residues. The germline V gene encodes CDR1 DFQATT and CDR2 SNEGSKA (reference sequence).

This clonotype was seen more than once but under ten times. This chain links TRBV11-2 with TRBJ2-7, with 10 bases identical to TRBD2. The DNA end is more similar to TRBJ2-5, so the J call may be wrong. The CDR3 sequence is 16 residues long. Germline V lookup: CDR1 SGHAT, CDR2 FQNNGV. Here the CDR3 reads CASSPSLAGALETQYF. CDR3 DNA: TGTGCCAGCAGCCCAAGCCTAGCGGGGGCCCTTGAGACCCAGTACTTC.

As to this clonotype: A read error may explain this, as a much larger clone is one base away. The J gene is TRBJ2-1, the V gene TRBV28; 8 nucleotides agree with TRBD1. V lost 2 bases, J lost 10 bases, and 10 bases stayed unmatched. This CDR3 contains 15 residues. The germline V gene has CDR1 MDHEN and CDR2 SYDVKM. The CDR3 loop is CASSLVGTGSYEQFF. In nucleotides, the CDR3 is TGTGCCAGCAGTTTAGTCGGGACAGGCTCCTACGAGCAGTTCTTC.

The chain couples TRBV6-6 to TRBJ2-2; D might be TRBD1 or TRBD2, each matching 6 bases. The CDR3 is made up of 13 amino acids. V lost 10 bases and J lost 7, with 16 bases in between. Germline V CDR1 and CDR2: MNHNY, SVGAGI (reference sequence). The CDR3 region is CATRGPGGGELFF. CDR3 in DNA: TGTGCCACCAGGGGACCCGGGGGCGGGGAGCTGTTTTTT.

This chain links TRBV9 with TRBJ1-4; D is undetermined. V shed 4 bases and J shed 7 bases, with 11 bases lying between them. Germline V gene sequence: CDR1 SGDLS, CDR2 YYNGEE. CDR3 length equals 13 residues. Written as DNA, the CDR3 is TGTGCCAGCAGCCCCCGGACCTCTGAAAAACTGTTTTTT. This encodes CASSPRTSEKLFF. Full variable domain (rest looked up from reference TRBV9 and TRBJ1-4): DSGVTQTPKHLITATGQRVTLRCSPRSGDLSVYWYQQSLDQGLQFLIQYYNGEERAKGNILERFSAQQFPDLHSELNLSSLELGDSALYFCASSPRTSEKLFFGSGTQLSVL.

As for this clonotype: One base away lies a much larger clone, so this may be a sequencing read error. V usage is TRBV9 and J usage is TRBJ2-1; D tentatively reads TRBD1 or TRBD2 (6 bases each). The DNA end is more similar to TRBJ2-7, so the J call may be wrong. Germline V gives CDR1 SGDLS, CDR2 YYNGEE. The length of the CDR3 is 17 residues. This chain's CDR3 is CASSVLPGAGAHNEQYF. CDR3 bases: TGTGCCAGCAGCGTACTCCCGGGGGCAGGGGCGCACAATGAGCAGTACTTC.

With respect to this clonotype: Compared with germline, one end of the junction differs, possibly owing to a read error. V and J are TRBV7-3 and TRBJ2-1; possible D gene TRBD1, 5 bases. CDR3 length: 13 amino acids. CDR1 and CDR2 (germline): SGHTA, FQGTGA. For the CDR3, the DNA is TGTTCCAGCAGCACACAGCCCGACAGCGAGCAGTTCTTC. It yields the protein CSSSTQPDSEQFF.

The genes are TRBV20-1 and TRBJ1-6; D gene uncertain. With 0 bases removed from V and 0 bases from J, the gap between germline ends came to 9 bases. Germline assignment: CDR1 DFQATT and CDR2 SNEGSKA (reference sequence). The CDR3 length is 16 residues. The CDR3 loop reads CSARDLASSYNSPLHF. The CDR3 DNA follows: TGCAGTGCTAGAGATCTTGCCAGCTCCTATAATTCACCCCTCCACTTT.

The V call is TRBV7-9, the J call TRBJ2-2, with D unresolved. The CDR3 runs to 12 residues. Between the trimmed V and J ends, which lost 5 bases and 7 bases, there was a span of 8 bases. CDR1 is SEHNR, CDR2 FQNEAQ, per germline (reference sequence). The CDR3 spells CASSPPVGELFF. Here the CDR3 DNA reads TGTGCCAGCAGCCCCCCCGTCGGGGAGCTGTTTTTT.

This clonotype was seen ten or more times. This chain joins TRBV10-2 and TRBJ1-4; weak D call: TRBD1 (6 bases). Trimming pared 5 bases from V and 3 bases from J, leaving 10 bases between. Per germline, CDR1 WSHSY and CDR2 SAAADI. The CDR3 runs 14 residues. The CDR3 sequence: CASSLQGPNEKLFF. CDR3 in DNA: TGCGCCAGCAGTCTACAGGGACCTAATGAAAAACTGTTTTTT.

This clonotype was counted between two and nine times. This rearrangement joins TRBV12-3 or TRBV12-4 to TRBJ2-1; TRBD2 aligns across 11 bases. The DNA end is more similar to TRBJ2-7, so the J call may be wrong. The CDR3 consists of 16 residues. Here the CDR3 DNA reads TGTGCCAGCAGTCCCTTGACTAGCGGGGTTTACAATGAGCAGTACTTC. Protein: CASSPLTSGVYNEQYF.

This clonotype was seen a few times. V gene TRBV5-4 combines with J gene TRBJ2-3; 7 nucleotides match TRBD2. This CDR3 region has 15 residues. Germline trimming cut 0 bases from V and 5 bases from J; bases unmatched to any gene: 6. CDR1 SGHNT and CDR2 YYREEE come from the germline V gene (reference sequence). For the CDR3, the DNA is TGTGCCAGCAGCTTGGTAGGGGAGCGGGGAGATACGCAGTATTTT. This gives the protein CASSLVGERGDTQYF.

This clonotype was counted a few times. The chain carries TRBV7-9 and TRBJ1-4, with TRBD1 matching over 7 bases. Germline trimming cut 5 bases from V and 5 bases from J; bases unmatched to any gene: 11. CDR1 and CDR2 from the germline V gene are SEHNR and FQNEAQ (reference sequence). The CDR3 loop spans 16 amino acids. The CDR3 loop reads CASSPPPGQQNEKLFF. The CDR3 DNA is TGTGCCAGCAGCCCACCGCCGGGACAGCAGAATGAAAAACTGTTTTTT.

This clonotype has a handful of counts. The CDR3 bases are TGTGCCAGCAGCTTAACGGCCCCAGGGGGCCAAGAGACCCAGTACTTC. Its translation is CASSLTAPGGQETQYF. V gene TRBV7-3 combines with J gene TRBJ2-5, with TRBD1 identical over 7 bases. CDR1 SGHTA and CDR2 FQGTGA come from the germline V gene. This CDR3 contains 16 residues. After removal of 0 bases from V and 1 base from J, the junction contained 5 bases not matched to a gene.

In nucleotides, the CDR3 is TGTGCCAGCAGCTTGGAGTTGCTGAGCTACGAGCAGTACTTC. Protein sequence: CASSLELLSYEQYF. The chain couples TRBV5-6 to TRBJ2-4; D unresolved. The J call is doubtful: the DNA matches TRBJ2-7 better. This CDR3 has 14 amino acids. From germline, CDR1 is SGHDT and CDR2 YYEEEE.

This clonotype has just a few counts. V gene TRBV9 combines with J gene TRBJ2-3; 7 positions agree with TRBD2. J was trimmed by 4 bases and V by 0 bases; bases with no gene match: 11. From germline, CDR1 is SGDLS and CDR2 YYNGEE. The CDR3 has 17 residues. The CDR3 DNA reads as TGTGCCAGCAGCGTAGGTCCCCGGGGGGAGCTCGCAGATACGCAGTATTTT. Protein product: CASSVGPRGELADTQYF.

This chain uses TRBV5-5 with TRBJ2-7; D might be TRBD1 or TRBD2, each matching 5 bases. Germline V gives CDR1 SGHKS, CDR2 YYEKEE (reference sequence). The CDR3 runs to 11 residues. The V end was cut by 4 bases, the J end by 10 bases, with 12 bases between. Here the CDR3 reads CASSLPGPQYF. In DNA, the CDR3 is TGTGCCAGCAGCCTTCCGGGACCTCAGTACTTC.

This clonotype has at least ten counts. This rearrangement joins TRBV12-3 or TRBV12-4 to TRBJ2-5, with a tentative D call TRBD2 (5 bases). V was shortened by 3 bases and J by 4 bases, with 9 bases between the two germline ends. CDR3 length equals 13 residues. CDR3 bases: TGTGCCAGCAGTTTCCCCGAGGGAGAGACCCAGTACTTC. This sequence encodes CASSFPEGETQYF.

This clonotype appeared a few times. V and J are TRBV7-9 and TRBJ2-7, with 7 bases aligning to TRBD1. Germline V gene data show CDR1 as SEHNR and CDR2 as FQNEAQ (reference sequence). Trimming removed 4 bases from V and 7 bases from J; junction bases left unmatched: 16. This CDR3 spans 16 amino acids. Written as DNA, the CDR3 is TGTGCCAGCAGCTCTTTCCGAACGACAGGGCCTAGAGAGCAGTACTTC. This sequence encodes CASSSFRTTGPREQYF.

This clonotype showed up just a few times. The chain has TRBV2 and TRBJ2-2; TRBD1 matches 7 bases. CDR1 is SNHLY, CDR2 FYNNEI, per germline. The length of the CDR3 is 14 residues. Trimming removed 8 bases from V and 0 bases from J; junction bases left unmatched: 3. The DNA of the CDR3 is TGTGCCAGCCGGGACAGAGCGAACACCGGGGAGCTGTTTTTT. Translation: CASRDRANTGELFF.

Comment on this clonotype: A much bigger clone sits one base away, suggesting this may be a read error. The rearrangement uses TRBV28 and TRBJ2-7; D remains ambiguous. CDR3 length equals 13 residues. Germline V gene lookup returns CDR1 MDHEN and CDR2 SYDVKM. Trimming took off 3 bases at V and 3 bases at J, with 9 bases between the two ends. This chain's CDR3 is CASSFNSLYEQYF. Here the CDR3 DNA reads TGTGCCAGCAGTTTTAACAGCCTCTACGAGCAGTACTTC.

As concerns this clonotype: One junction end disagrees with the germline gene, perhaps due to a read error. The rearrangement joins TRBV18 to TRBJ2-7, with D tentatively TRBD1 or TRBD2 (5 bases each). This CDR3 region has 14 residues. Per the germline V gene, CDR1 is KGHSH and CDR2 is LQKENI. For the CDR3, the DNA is TGTGCCAGCTCACCAGGGACCACCTCCCACGAGCAGTACTTC. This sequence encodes CASSPGTTSHEQYF. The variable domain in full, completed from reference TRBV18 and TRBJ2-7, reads NAGVMQNPRHLVRRRGQEARLRCSPMKGHSHVYWYRQLPEEGLKFMVYLQKENIIDESGMPKERFSAEFPKEGPSILRIQQVVRGDSAAYFCASSPGTTSHEQYFGPGTRLTVT.

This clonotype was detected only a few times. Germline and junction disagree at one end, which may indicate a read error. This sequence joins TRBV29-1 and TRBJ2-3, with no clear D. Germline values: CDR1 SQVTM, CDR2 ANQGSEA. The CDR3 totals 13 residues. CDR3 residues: CSVETGSTDAQYF. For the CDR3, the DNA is TGCAGCGTAGAAACTGGTAGCACAGATGCGCAGTATTTT.

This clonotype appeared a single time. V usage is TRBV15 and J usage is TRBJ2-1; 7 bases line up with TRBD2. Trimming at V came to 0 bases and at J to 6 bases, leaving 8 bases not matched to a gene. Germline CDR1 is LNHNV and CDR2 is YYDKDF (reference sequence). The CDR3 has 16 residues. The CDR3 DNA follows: TGTGCCACCAGCAGAGATTGGGGACTAACCTCCAATGAGCAGTTCTTC. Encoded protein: CATSRDWGLTSNEQFF.

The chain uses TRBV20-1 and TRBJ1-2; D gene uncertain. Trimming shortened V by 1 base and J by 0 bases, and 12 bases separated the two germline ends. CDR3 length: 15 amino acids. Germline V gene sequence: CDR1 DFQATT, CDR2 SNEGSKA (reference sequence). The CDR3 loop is CSARVRERANYGYTF. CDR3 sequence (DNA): TGCAGTGCTAGAGTTCGCGAGAGGGCTAACTATGGCTACACCTTC.

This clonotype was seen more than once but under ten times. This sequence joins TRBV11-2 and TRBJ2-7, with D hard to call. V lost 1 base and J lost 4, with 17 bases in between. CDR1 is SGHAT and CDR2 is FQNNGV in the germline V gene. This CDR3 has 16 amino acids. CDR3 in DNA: TGTGCCAGCAGCTTAGGGGCGTTGAGAACCCGATACGAGCAGTACTTC. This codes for CASSLGALRTRYEQYF.

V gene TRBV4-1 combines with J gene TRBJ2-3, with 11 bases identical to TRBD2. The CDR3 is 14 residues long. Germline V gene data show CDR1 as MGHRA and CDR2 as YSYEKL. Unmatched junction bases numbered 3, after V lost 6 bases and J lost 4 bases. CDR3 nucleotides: TGCGCCAGCAGGCCTAGCGGGGGGCCAGATACGCAGTATTTT. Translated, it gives CASRPSGGPDTQYF.

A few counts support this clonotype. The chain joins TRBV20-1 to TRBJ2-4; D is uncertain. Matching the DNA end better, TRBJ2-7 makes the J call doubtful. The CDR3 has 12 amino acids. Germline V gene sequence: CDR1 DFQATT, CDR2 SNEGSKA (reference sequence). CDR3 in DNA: TGCAGTGCTAGTCCAGAAGCCTACGAGCAGTACTTC. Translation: CSASPEAYEQYF.

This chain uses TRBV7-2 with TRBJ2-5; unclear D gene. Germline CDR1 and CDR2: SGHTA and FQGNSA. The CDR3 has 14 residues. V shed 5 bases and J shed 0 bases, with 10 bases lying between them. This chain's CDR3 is CASSPTRYQETQYF. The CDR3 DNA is TGTGCCAGCAGCCCGACCCGCTACCAAGAGACCCAGTACTTC. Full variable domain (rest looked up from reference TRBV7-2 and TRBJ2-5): GAGVSQSPSNKVTEKGKDVELRCDPISGHTALYWYRQSLGQGLEFLIYFQGNSAPDKSGLPSDRFSAERTGGSVSTLTIQRTQQEDSAVYLCASSPTRYQETQYFGPGTRLLVL.